The 17 T cell receptor beta chains below come from one sample, sequenced in a study of cytomegalovirus exposure and HLA in healthy donors. The PCR made use of 60 Vbeta and 13 Jbeta primers. Here immunoSEQ multiplex PCR was the method, and the copy in TCRdb shows in-frame clones only, minus some. The repertoire consists of around 160,000 clones, with just under 80% occurring once and the leading ten covering about 9.1%. What was sequenced was PBMCs. The receptors originated from a man between 18 and 29 years old in good health and CMV-seropositive.

The chain employs TRBV2 and TRBJ2-7; D might be TRBD2 (7 bases). Per the germline V gene, CDR1 is SNHLY and CDR2 is FYNNEI. The CDR3 runs to 16 residues. V lost 7 bases to trimming and J lost 7 bases, with 26 bases between them. This chain's CDR3 is CASIRRTSGGAGEQYF. In DNA, the CDR3 is TGTGCCAGCATCAGAAGGACTAGTGGGGGGGCGGGTGAGCAGTACTTC.

The chain couples TRBV5-1 to TRBJ1-3; D call uncertain. Germline-derived CDR1 and CDR2 are SGHRS and YFSETQ. Trimming pared 2 bases from V and 0 bases from J, leaving 9 bases between. The CDR3 contains 15 residues. CDR3 amino acids: CASSLAPSSGNTIYF. In DNA, the CDR3 is TGCGCCAGCAGCTTAGCCCCGAGCTCTGGAAACACCATATATTTT.

The gene calls are TRBV9 and TRBJ1-3; D gene unclear. The CDR3 loop spans 15 amino acids. V dropped 3 bases and J dropped 6 bases, with 16 bases sitting between them. Germline V lookup: CDR1 SGDLS, CDR2 YYNGEE. CDR3 sequence: CASSGALGRENTIYF. The CDR3 DNA sequence: TGTGCCAGCAGCGGGGCCCTCGGCAGAGAAAACACCATATATTTT.

This chain connects TRBV18 to TRBJ1-5; no reliable D call. The V and J ends lost 4 bases and 1 base respectively, with 11 bases between them. Germline assignment: CDR1 KGHSH and CDR2 LQKENI. This CDR3 has 15 amino acids. Here the CDR3 reads CASSLRQVSNQPQHF. Here the CDR3 DNA reads TGTGCCAGCTCACTACGCCAGGTCAGCAATCAGCCCCAGCATTTT.

The gene calls are TRBV7-9 and TRBJ2-3; D may be TRBD2 (5 bases). CDR3 length: 18 amino acids. Germline V gene data show CDR1 as SEHNR and CDR2 as FQNEAQ (reference sequence). Trimming took 1 base from V and 3 from J, leaving 20 bases between them. The chain's CDR3 is CASSLGTTGFGDTDTQYF. The DNA for the CDR3 is TGTGCCAGCAGCTTAGGCACGACTGGCTTCGGGGATACAGATACGCAGTATTTT.

This CDR3 is CASTSGLTKNIQYF. Here the CDR3 DNA reads TGTGCCAGCACCTCCGGTTTGACCAAAAACATTCAGTACTTC. The J gene is TRBJ2-4, the V gene TRBV13; no firm D call. Germline CDR1 reads PRHDT; CDR2 reads FYEKMQ (reference sequence). CDR3 size: 14 residues. Between the trimmed V and J ends, which lost 7 bases and 2 bases, there was a span of 12 bases.

This clone was seen a handful of times. The chain carries TRBV4-3 and TRBJ2-1; 11 bases match TRBD2. Germline V gene sequence: CDR1 LGHNA, CDR2 YSLEER. V lost 0 bases to trimming and J lost 3 bases; unmatched junction nucleotides: 4. The CDR3 contains 17 residues. DNA of the CDR3: TGCGCCAGCAGCCAAGATACAGGACTAGCGGGCTACAATGAGCAGTTCTTC. Translating it yields CASSQDTGLAGYNEQFF.

This chain uses TRBV4-1 with TRBJ1-4, with D maybe TRBD1 (6 bases). Germline values: CDR1 MGHRA, CDR2 YSYEKL. The CDR3 length is 16 residues. Trimming took off 3 bases at V and 5 bases at J, with 16 bases between the two ends. The CDR3 here is CASSQGGRVTNEKLFF. The CDR3 DNA reads as TGCGCCAGCAGCCAGGGGGGGCGGGTCACCAATGAAAAACTGTTTTTT.

This clone was observed a handful of times. The V call is TRBV6-1, the J call TRBJ1-4; 9 bases are shared with TRBD1. This CDR3 has 15 residues. The trim removed 6 bases at V and 8 bases at J, leaving 10 bases unmatched. Germline lookup yields CDR1 MNHNS and CDR2 SASEGT. CDR3 residues: CASSDYRGLSEKLFF. As DNA, the CDR3 is TGTGCCAGCAGCGATTACAGGGGGCTAAGCGAAAAACTGTTTTTT.

The V gene is TRBV18, the J gene TRBJ1-1, with a weak D call TRBD1 (6 bases). The CDR3 covers 11 residues. V was pared by 6 bases and J by 8 bases, with 10 bases between. CDR1 KGHSH and CDR2 LQKENI come from the germline V gene. CDR3 protein: CASSPGTEAFF. DNA of the CDR3: TGTGCCAGCTCCCCCGGGACAGAAGCTTTCTTT.

This sequence joins TRBV5-5 and TRBJ2-5; D is perhaps TRBD1 (6 bases). CDR3 length: 14 residues. Looked up from germline, CDR1 is SGHKS and CDR2 is YYEKEE (reference sequence). Trimming pared 1 base from V and 4 bases from J, leaving 11 bases between. The chain's CDR3 is CASSLSGQRETQYF. CDR3 coding DNA: TGTGCCAGCAGCTTGAGCGGACAGAGAGAGACCCAGTACTTC.

The chain combines TRBV27 with TRBJ2-1, with 12 bases lining up with TRBD2. The J segment lost 9 bases and the V segment lost 9 bases, leaving 9 bases of the junction unmatched. The CDR3 runs 14 residues. Germline CDR1 MNHEY, CDR2 SMNVEV (reference sequence). Here the CDR3 reads CASRLAGGASEQFF. The CDR3 DNA follows: TGTGCCAGTAGGCTAGCGGGAGGGGCCAGTGAGCAGTTCTTC.

The chain employs TRBV13 and TRBJ1-4; 8 bases map to TRBD1. Germline CDR1 PRHDT, CDR2 FYEKMQ (reference sequence). The junction had 4 bases not matched to a gene; V was cut back by 5 bases and J by 5 bases. The CDR3 totals 14 residues. CDR3 sequence: CASSAGQVNEKLFF. CDR3 sequence (DNA): TGTGCCAGCAGCGCGGGACAGGTGAATGAAAAACTGTTTTTT.

The J gene is TRBJ1-5, the V gene TRBV7-3; a possible D gene is TRBD1 (6 bases). CDR3 size: 15 residues. V gave up 6 bases and J gave up 0 bases, with 12 bases separating them. CDR1 SGHTA and CDR2 FQGTGA come from the germline V gene. The CDR3 DNA is TGTGCCAGCAGACCGGGACAAAATAGCAATCAGCCCCAGCATTTT. It encodes CASRPGQNSNQPQHF.

The rearrangement uses TRBV5-4 and TRBJ1-4, with a possible D match to TRBD1 (6 bases). The CDR3 is 13 residues long. V was clipped by 5 bases and J by 3 bases, with 8 bases between them. Per the germline V gene, CDR1 is SGHNT and CDR2 is YYREEE (reference sequence). DNA of the CDR3: TGTGCCAGCAGTAACAGGGCTAATGAAAAACTGTTTTTT. Its translation: CASSNRANEKLFF. The variable domain in full, with the rest retrieved from reference TRBV5-4 and TRBJ1-4, is ETGVTQSPTHLIKTRGQQVTLRCSSQSGHNTVSWYQQALGQGPQFIFQYYREEENGRGNFPPRFSGLQFPNYSSELNVNALELDDSALYLCASSNRANEKLFFGSGTQLSVL.

The gene calls are TRBV18 and TRBJ1-1; D is possibly TRBD1 (5 bases). The ends were cut back, 1 base at V and 0 bases at J, with 9 bases in the middle. Germline V gene sequence: CDR1 KGHSH, CDR2 LQKENI. The CDR3 sequence is 15 residues long. The CDR3 DNA is TGTGCCAGCTCACCACGGTCAGGGATGAACACTGAAGCTTTCTTT. Encoded protein: CASSPRSGMNTEAFF.

V and J are TRBV18 and TRBJ1-1; TRBD1 agrees at 11 bases. J gave up 1 base and V 5 bases, and 9 bases lay outside the gene matches. The CDR3 is made up of 17 amino acids. Germline V gene lookup returns CDR1 KGHSH and CDR2 LQKENI. The DNA of the CDR3 is TGTGCCAGCTCAAAACCCGGGACAGGGGGAAAGAACACTGAAGCTTTCTTT. Its protein product is CASSKPGTGGKNTEAFF.